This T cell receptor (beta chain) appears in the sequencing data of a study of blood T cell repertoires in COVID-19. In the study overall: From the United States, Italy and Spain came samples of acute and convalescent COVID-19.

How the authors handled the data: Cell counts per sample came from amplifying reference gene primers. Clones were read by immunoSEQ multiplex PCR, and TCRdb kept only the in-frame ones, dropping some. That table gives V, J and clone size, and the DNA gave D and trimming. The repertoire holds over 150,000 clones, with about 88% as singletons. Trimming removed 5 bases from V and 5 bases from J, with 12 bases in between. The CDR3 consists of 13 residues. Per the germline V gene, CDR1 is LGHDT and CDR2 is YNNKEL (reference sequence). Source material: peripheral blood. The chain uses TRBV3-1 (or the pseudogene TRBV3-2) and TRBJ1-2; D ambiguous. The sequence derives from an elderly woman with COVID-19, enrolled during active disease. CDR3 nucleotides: TGTGCCAGCAGCACTGAAAGAGGGTATGGCTACACCTTC. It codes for CASSTERGYGYTF.